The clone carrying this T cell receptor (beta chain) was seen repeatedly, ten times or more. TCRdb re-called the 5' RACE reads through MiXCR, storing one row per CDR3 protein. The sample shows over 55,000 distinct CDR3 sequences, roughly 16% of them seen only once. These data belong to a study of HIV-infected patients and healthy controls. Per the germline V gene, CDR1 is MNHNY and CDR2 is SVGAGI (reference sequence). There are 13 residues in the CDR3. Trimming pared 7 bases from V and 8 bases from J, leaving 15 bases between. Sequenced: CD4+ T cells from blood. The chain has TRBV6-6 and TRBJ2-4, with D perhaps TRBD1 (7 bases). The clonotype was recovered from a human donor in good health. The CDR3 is CASTNRGGDIQYF. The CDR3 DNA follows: TGTGCCAGCACAAACAGGGGCGGGGACATTCAGTACTTC.